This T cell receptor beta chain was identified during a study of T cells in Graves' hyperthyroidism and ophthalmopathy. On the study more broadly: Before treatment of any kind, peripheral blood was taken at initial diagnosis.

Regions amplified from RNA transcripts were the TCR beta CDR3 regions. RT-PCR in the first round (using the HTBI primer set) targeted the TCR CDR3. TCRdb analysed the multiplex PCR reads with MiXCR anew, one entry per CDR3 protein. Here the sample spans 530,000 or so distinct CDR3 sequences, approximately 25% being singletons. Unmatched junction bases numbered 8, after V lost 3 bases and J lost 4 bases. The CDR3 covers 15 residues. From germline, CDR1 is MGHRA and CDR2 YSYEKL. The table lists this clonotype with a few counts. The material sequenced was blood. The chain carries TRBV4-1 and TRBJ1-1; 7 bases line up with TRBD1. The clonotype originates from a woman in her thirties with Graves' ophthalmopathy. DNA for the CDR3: TGCGCCAGCAGCCAGCAAACAGGGGTCGGCACTGAAGCTTTCTTT. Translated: CASSQQTGVGTEAFF.